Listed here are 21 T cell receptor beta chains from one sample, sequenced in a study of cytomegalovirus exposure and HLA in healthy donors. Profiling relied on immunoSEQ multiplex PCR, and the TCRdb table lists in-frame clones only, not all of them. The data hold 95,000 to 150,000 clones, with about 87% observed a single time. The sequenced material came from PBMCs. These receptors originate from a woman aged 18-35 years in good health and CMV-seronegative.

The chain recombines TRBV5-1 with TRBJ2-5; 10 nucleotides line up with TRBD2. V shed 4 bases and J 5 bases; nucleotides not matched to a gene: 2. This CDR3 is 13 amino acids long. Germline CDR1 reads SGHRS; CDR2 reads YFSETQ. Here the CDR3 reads CASSGAGGETQYF. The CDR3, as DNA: TGCGCCAGCAGCGGAGCGGGGGGGGAGACCCAGTACTTC.

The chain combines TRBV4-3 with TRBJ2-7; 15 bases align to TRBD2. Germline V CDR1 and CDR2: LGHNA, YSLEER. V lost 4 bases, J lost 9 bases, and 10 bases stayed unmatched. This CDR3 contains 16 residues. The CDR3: CASSPGLAGGHPRQYF. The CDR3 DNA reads TGCGCCAGCAGCCCGGGACTAGCGGGAGGACATCCGCGGCAGTACTTC.

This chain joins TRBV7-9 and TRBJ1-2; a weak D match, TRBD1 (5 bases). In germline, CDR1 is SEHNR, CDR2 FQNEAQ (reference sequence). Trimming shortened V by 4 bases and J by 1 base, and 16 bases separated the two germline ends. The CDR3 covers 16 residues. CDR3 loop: CASSSDRDAFNYGYTF. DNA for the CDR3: TGTGCCAGCAGCTCTGACAGAGATGCGTTTAACTATGGCTACACCTTC.

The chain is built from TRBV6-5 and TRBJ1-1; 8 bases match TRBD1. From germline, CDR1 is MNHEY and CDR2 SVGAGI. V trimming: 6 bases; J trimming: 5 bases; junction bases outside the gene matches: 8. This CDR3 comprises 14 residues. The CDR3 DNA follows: TGTGCCAGCAGCCCAGGGGGCACGGGAACTGAAGCTTTCTTT. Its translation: CASSPGGTGTEAFF.

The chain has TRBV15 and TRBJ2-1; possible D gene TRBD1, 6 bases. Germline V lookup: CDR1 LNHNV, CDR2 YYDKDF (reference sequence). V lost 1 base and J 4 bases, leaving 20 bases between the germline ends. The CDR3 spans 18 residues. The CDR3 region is CATSRARPGTFLYNEQFF. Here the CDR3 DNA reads TGTGCCACCAGCAGAGCTCGCCCGGGGACATTCCTTTACAATGAGCAGTTCTTC.

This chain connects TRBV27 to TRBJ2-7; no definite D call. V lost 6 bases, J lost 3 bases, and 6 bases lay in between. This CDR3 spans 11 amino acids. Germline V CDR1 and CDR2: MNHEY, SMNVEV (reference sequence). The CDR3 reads CASRRNYEQYF. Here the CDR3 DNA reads TGTGCCAGCAGGCGAAACTACGAGCAGTACTTC.

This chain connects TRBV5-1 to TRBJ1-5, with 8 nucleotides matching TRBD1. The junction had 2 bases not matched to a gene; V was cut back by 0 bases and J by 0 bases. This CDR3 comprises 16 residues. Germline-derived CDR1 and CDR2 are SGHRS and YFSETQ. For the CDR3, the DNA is TGCGCCAGCAGCTTGGGGACAGGGAATAGCAATCAGCCCCAGCATTTT. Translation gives CASSLGTGNSNQPQHF.

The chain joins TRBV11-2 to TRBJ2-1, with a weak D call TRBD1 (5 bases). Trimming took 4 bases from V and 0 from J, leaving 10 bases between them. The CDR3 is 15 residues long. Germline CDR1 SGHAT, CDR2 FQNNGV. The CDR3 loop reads CASSSGHSSYNEQFF. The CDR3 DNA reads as TGTGCCAGCAGCTCCGGACATAGCTCCTACAATGAGCAGTTCTTC.

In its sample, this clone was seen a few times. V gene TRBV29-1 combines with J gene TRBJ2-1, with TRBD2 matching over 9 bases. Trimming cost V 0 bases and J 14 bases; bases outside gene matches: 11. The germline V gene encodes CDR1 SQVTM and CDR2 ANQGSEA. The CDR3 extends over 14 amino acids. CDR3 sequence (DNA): TGCAGCGTTGAAGATGCAGCGGGGGGCCTTCGGGAGTTCTTC. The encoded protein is CSVEDAAGGLREFF.

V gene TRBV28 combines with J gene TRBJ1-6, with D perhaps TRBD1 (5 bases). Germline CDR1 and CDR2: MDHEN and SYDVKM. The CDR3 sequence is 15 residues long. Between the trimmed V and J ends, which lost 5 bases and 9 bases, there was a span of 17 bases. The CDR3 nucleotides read TGTGCCAGCAGTCCTTTAGGGCAGGGAATTTCACCCCTCCACTTT. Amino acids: CASSPLGQGISPLHF.

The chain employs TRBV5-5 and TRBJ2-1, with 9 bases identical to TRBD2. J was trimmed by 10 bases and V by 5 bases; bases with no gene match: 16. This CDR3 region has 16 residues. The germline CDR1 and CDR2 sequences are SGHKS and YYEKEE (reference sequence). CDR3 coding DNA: TGTGCCAGCAGTGGATTTTGGGGTAGCGGGAGCGGGGAGCAGTTCTTC. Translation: CASSGFWGSGSGEQFF.

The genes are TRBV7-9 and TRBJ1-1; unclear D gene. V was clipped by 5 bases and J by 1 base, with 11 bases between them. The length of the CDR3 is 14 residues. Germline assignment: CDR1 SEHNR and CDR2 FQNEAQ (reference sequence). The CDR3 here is CASSPASGNTEAFF. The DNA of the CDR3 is TGTGCCAGCAGCCCCGCCAGTGGGAACACTGAAGCTTTCTTT.

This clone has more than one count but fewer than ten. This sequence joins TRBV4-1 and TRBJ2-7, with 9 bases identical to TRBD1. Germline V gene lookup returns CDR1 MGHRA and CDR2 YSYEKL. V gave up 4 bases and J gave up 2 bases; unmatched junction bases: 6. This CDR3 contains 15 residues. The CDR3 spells CASSLGTGSPYEQYF. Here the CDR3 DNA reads TGCGCCAGCAGCCTGGGGACAGGGTCTCCCTACGAGCAGTACTTC.

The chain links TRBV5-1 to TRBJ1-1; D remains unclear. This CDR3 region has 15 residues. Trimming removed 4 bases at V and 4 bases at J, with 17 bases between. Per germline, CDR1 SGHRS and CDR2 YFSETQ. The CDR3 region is CASSVEERAATEAFF. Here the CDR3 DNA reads TGCGCCAGCAGCGTTGAAGAGAGGGCGGCCACTGAAGCTTTCTTT.

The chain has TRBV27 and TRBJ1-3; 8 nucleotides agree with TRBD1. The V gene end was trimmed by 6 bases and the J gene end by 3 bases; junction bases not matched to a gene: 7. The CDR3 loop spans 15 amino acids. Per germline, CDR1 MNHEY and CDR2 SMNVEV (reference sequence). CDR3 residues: CASSYGRGLGNTIYF. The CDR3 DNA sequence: TGTGCCAGCAGCTACGGCAGGGGGCTTGGAAACACCATATATTTT.

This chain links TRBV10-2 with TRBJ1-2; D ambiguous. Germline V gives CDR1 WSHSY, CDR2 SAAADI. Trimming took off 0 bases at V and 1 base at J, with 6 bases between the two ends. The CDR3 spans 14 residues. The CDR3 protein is CASSESPSNYGYTF. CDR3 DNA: TGCGCCAGCAGTGAGTCCCCCAGTAACTATGGCTACACCTTC.

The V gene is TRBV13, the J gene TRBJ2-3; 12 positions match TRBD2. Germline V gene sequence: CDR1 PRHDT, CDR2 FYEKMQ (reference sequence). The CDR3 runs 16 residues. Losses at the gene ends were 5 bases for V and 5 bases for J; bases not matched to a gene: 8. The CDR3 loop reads CASSPRLAGAKDTQYF. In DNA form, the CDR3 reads TGTGCCAGCAGCCCGAGACTAGCGGGAGCAAAAGATACGCAGTATTTT. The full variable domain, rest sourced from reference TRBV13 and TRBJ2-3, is AAGVIQSPRHLIKEKRETATLKCYPIPRHDTVYWYQQGPGQDPQFLISFYEKMQSDKGSIPDRFSAQQFSDYHSELNMSSLELGDSALYFCASSPRLAGAKDTQYFGPGTRLTVL.

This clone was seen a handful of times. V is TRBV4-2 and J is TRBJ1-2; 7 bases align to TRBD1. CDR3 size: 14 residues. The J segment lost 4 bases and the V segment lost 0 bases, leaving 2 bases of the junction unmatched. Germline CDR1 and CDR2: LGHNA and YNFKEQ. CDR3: CASSQDRTGYGYTF. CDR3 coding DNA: TGTGCCAGCAGCCAAGATCGGACAGGCTATGGCTACACCTTC.

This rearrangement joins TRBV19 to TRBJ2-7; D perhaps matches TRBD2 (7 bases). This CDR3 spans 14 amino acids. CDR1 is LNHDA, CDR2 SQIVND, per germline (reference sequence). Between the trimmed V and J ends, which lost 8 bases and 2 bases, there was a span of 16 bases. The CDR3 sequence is CASRGRGPAYEQYF. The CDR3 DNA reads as TGTGCCAGTCGGGGGCGGGGGCCCGCCTACGAGCAGTACTTC. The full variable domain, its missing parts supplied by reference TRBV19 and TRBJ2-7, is DGGITQSPKYLFRKEGQNVTLSCEQNLNHDAMYWYRQDPGQGLRLIYYSQIVNDFQKGDIAEGYSVSREKKESFPLTVTSAQKNPTAFYLCASRGRGPAYEQYFGPGTRLTVT.

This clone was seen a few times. The CDR3 nucleotides read TGTGCCAGCAGCGGACAAAGCGGGAGGGGAGGAGATACGCAGTATTTT. Amino acid sequence: CASSGQSGRGGDTQYF. This rearrangement joins TRBV7-2 to TRBJ2-3, with TRBD2 matching 10 bases. V was clipped by 5 bases and J by 5 bases; unmatched bases: 10. The CDR3 sequence is 16 residues long. Looked up from germline, CDR1 is SGHTA and CDR2 is FQGNSA.

The DNA of the CDR3 is TGTGCCAGCAGCTTCAGTCCGGGAACTAAAGAGACCCAGTACTTC. Amino acids: CASSFSPGTKETQYF. The rearrangement joins TRBV5-5 to TRBJ2-5, with D perhaps TRBD2 (5 bases). The CDR3 extends over 15 amino acids. The V end was cut by 2 bases, the J end by 3 bases, with 14 bases between. Germline assignment: CDR1 SGHKS and CDR2 YYEKEE (reference sequence).